The 14 T cell receptor beta chains reported below all come from one sample, sequenced in a study of beta chain features in type 1 diabetes. General study findings and limits: The study found moderately but significantly shorter TCRB CDR3s in all four CD4+ subsets of Type 1 diabetes patients.

These TCRs' antigens remain unknown. As every portion of the isolated RNA was reverse transcribed, the sequencing read expressed TCRB transcripts. Repertoires were generated with immunoSEQ multiplex PCR, while TCRdb's copy carries only in-frame clones and drops some. The profile shows more than 300,000 clones, around 9.6% of them singletons. Sequenced input: central memory CD4+ T cells from blood. The receptors here all came from a man younger than 40 with type 1 diabetes.

This clone was observed a handful of times. The CDR3 loop is CASSDHGWAGSSPGELFF. The CDR3 nucleotides are TGCGCCAGCAGCGACCATGGGTGGGCAGGATCTTCCCCCGGGGAGCTGTTTTTT. The chain recombines TRBV5-1 with TRBJ2-2; D gene ambiguous. The germline V and J ends were trimmed by 4 bases and 6 bases, with 25 bases remaining between them. CDR3 length: 18 residues. Germline assignment: CDR1 SGHRS and CDR2 YFSETQ.

There are many counts of this clone. The chain links TRBV10-2 to TRBJ2-5; the match to TRBD2 covers 7 bases. This CDR3 has 14 residues. J lost 4 bases, V lost 4 bases, and 6 bases had no gene match. CDR1 and CDR2 from the germline V gene are WSHSY and SAAADI. This CDR3 is CASSGAGVSETQYF. The CDR3 DNA sequence: TGCGCCAGCAGTGGGGCGGGAGTGTCAGAGACCCAGTACTTC.

This clone was seen ten or more times. The V gene is TRBV6-5, the J gene TRBJ1-5, with D possibly TRBD1 on 6 matching bases. The CDR3 is 13 residues long. V was cut by 5 bases and J by 12 bases, with 17 bases left in between. The germline CDR1 and CDR2 sequences are MNHEY and SVGAGI. CDR3 sequence (DNA): TGTGCCAGCAGTAAGGGGGAAAACTGGGTCCAGCATTTT. It translates to CASSKGENWVQHF.

The chain combines TRBV27 with TRBJ2-3; 10 bases align to TRBD2. J was trimmed by 2 bases and V by 5 bases; bases with no gene match: 10. The CDR3 totals 17 residues. Germline CDR1 MNHEY, CDR2 SMNVEV (reference sequence). In nucleotides, the CDR3 is TGTGCCAGCAGTGGGTTCGGACTAGCGGTTCTCACAGATACGCAGTATTTT. Its translation: CASSGFGLAVLTDTQYF.

This clone was observed a few times. The J gene is TRBJ2-2, the V gene TRBV15; unclear D gene. V was trimmed by 0 bases and J by 2 bases, leaving 7 bases between them. The CDR3 spans 15 residues. Germline assignment: CDR1 LNHNV and CDR2 YYDKDF (reference sequence). CDR3 protein: CATSRDGRNTGELFF. In DNA, the CDR3 is TGTGCCACCAGCAGAGACGGCAGAAACACCGGGGAGCTGTTTTTT.

This clone was counted only a few times. The V gene is TRBV19, the J gene TRBJ2-7; D is unclear. The CDR3 sequence is 14 residues long. The V end was cut by 6 bases, the J end by 0 bases, with 12 bases between. Looked up from germline, CDR1 is LNHDA and CDR2 is SQIVND (reference sequence). The CDR3 DNA reads TGTGCCAGTAGCGAACAGATATCCTCCTACGAGCAGTACTTC. This gives the protein CASSEQISSYEQYF. The full variable domain, completed using reference TRBV19 and TRBJ2-7, is DGGITQSPKYLFRKEGQNVTLSCEQNLNHDAMYWYRQDPGQGLRLIYYSQIVNDFQKGDIAEGYSVSREKKESFPLTVTSAQKNPTAFYLCASSEQISSYEQYFGPGTRLTVT.

This clone came up a few times. V is TRBV6-1 and J is TRBJ1-1; D is unclear. The CDR3 sequence is 13 residues long. Germline V gene sequence: CDR1 MNHNS, CDR2 SASEGT. V was cut by 4 bases and J by 0 bases, with 6 bases left in between. CDR3 nucleotide sequence: TGTGCCAGCAGTGTAAGTTTGAACACTGAAGCTTTCTTT. Its translation is CASSVSLNTEAFF.

This clone turned up a few times. The V and J genes are TRBV5-1 and TRBJ2-6; D remains ambiguous. Germline CDR1 SGHRS, CDR2 YFSETQ. Deletions cut 2 bases from V and 0 bases from J, with 12 bases between. The CDR3 runs to 17 residues. For the CDR3, the DNA is TGCGCCAGCAGCTTTACTCCTACTCGCTCTGGGGCCAACGTCCTGACTTTC. Its protein product is CASSFTPTRSGANVLTF.

The chain uses TRBV6-5 and TRBJ2-5; D not certain. Trimming removed 6 bases at V and 5 bases at J, with 10 bases between. Germline values: CDR1 MNHEY, CDR2 SVGAGI. The CDR3 has 12 residues. The CDR3 DNA reads as TGTGCCAGCAGCCTTCAATGGGAGACCCAGTACTTC. It codes for CASSLQWETQYF.

The V and J genes are TRBV6-6 and TRBJ1-5; D is possibly TRBD1 (5 bases). The germline V gene encodes CDR1 MNHNY and CDR2 SVGAGI (reference sequence). V was shortened by 2 bases and J by 7 bases, with 9 bases between the two germline ends. The CDR3 consists of 13 residues. The CDR3 coding sequence is TGTGCCAGCAGTTACGGGACTGGACAGCCCCAGCATTTT. Protein: CASSYGTGQPQHF.

The rearrangement uses TRBV28 and TRBJ2-7; D may be TRBD2 (7 bases). This CDR3 has 13 amino acids. The germline V gene has CDR1 MDHEN and CDR2 SYDVKM. V was cut by 5 bases and J by 5 bases, with 13 bases left in between. The CDR3 loop reads CASSGGAQDEQYF. The CDR3, as DNA: TGTGCCAGCAGTGGGGGGGCCCAGGACGAGCAGTACTTC.

Turning to this clone: The junction differs from germline at one of its ends, possibly a read error. The chain recombines TRBV4-1 with TRBJ2-6, with TRBD1 identical over 7 bases. Looked up from germline, CDR1 is MGHRA and CDR2 is YSYEKL. The CDR3 extends over 15 amino acids. CDR3 DNA: TGTGCCAGCAGCCCCAGGGGGTCTGGGGCCAACGTCCTGACTTTC. It encodes CASSPRGSGANVLTF.

The rearrangement joins TRBV19 to TRBJ1-2; TRBD1 might be the D (6 bases). This CDR3 comprises 14 residues. Trimming stripped 5 bases from V and 1 base from J, with 11 bases between. CDR1 and CDR2 (germline): LNHDA, SQIVND (reference sequence). The DNA of the CDR3 is TGTGCCAGTAGTGATATACAGGGTAACTATGGCTACACCTTC. This sequence encodes CASSDIQGNYGYTF.

This clone came up many times. V and J are TRBV6-1 and TRBJ1-5, with 9 bases fitting TRBD1. The V and J ends lost 5 bases and 7 bases, in that order; junction bases with no gene match: 6. This CDR3 region has 14 residues. CDR1 and CDR2 from the germline V gene are MNHNS and SASEGT. The CDR3 loop is CASSLTGGRQPQHF. The CDR3 nucleotides read TGTGCCAGCAGTTTGACAGGGGGACGGCAGCCCCAGCATTTT.